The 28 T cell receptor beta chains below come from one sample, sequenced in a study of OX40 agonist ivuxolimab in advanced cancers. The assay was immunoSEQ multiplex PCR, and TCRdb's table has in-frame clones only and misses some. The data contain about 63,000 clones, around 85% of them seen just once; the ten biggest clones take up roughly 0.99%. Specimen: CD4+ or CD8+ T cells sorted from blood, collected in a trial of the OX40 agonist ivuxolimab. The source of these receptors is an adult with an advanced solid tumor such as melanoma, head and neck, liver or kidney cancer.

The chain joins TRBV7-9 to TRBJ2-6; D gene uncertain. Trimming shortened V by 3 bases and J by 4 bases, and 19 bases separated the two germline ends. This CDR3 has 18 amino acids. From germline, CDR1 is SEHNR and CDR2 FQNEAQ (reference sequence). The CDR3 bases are TGTGCCAGCAGCTTTTCGAGAAGGAGTGTTCAGGGGGCCAACGTCCTGACTTTC. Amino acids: CASSFSRRSVQGANVLTF.

The CDR3 DNA reads TGCGCCAGCAGCCAAGACCCGACAGGGTATTACGAGCAGTACTTC. Amino acids: CASSQDPTGYYEQYF. The gene calls are TRBV4-1 and TRBJ2-7; the match to TRBD1 covers 7 bases. Unmatched junction bases numbered 6, after V lost 0 bases and J lost 4 bases. The CDR3 extends over 15 amino acids. The V gene's germline CDR1 is MGHRA and CDR2 YSYEKL.

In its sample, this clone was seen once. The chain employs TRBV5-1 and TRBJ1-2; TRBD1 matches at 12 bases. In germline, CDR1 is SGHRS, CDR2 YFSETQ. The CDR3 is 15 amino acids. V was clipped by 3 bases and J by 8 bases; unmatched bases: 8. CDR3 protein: CASSYSGTGGEGYTF. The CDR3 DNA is TGCGCCAGCAGCTACTCCGGGACAGGGGGCGAGGGCTACACCTTC.

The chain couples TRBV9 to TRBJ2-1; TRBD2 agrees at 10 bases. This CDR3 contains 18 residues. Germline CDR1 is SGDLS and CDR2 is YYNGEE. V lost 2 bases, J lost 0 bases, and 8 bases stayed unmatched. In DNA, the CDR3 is TGTGCCAGCAGCGTCGGAACTAGCGGGGTTGGCTCCTACAATGAGCAGTTCTTC. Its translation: CASSVGTSGVGSYNEQFF. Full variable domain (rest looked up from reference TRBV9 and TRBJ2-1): DSGVTQTPKHLITATGQRVTLRCSPRSGDLSVYWYQQSLDQGLQFLIQYYNGEERAKGNILERFSAQQFPDLHSELNLSSLELGDSALYFCASSVGTSGVGSYNEQFFGPGTRLTVL.

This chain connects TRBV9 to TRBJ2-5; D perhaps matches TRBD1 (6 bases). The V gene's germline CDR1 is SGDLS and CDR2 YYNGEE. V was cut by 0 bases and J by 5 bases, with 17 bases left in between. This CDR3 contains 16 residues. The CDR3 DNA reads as TGTGCCAGCAGCGTAGACGGGGCAGGGGTGAAGGAGACCCAGTACTTC. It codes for CASSVDGAGVKETQYF.

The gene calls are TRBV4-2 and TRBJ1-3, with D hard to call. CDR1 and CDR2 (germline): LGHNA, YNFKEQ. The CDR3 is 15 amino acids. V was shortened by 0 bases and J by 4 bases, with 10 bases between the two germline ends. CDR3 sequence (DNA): TGTGCCAGCAGCCAAGATCGAAATTACGGAAACACCATATATTTT. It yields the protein CASSQDRNYGNTIYF.

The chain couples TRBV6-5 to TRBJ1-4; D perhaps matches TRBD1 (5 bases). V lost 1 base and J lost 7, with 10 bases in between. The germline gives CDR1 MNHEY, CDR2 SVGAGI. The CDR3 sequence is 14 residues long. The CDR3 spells CASSYFEGSEKLFF. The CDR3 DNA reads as TGTGCCAGCAGTTACTTTGAGGGGAGTGAAAAACTGTTTTTT.

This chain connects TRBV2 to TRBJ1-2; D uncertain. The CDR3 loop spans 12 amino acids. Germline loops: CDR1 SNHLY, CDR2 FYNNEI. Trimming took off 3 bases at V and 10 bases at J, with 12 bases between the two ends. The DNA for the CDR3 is TGTGCCAGCAGTGAGAACGCGGCCAACTACACCTTC. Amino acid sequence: CASSENAANYTF.

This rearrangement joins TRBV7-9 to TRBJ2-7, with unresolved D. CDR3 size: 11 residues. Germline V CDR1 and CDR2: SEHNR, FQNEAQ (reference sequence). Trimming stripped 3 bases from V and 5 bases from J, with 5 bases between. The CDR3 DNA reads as TGTGCCAGCAGCTTGGGTAACGAGCAGTACTTC. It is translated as CASSLGNEQYF.

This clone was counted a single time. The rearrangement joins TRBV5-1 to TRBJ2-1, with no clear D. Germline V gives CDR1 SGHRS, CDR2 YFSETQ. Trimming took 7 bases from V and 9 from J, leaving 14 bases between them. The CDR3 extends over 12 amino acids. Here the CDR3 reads CASGSGVGEQFF. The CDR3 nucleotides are TGCGCCAGCGGGTCCGGTGTGGGTGAGCAGTTCTTC.

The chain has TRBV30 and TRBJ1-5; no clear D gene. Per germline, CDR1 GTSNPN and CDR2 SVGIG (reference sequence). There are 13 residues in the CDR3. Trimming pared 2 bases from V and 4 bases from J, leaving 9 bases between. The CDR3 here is CAWSRGKNQPQHF. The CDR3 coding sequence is TGTGCCTGGAGTAGAGGGAAGAATCAGCCCCAGCATTTT.

The CDR3 coding sequence is TGTGCCAGCAGTCCTGAGACAGGGGGAAAGGATGGCTACACCTTC. It codes for CASSPETGGKDGYTF. V usage is TRBV7-3 and J usage is TRBJ1-2, with 9 bases lining up with TRBD1. With 6 bases clipped from V and 6 bases from J, the junction kept 11 bases outside the gene matches. The CDR3 has 15 residues. Germline V lookup: CDR1 SGHTA, CDR2 FQGTGA.

The CDR3 spells CASSTGGWYGYTF. The CDR3 nucleotides are TGTGCCAGCAGTACAGGGGGCTGGTATGGCTACACCTTC. This chain joins TRBV6-1 and TRBJ1-2; TRBD1 matches 9 bases. J lost 5 bases, V lost 5 bases, and 3 bases had no gene match. There are 13 residues in the CDR3. Germline CDR1 MNHNS, CDR2 SASEGT.

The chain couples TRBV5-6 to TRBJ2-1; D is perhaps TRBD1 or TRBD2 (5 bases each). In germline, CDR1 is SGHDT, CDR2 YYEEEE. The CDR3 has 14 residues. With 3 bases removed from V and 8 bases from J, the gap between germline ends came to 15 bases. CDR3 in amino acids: CASSWGTLSDEQFF. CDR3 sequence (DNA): TGTGCCAGCAGCTGGGGGACCCTGAGCGATGAGCAGTTCTTC.

In DNA form, the CDR3 reads TGTGCCTGGAGACCGACAGGGGGGGGATCACCCCTCCACTTT. It translates to CAWRPTGGGSPLHF. The gene calls are TRBV30 and TRBJ1-6; 9 nucleotides agree with TRBD1. The CDR3 runs to 14 residues. V was pared by 3 bases and J by 10 bases, with 7 bases of the junction left unmatched. Germline CDR1 is GTSNPN and CDR2 is SVGIG (reference sequence).

Here the CDR3 reads CASSLDVSTDTQYF. The CDR3 DNA reads as TGTGCCAGCAGCTTGGATGTTAGCACAGATACGCAGTATTTT. The chain recombines TRBV5-4 with TRBJ2-3; unclear D gene. Germline assignment: CDR1 SGHNT and CDR2 YYREEE (reference sequence). This CDR3 has 14 amino acids. V dropped 0 bases and J dropped 0 bases, with 5 bases sitting between them.

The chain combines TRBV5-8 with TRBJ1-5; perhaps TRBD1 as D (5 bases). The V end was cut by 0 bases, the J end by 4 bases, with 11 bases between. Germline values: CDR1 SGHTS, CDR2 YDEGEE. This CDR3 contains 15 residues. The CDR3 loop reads CASSLGVGGNQPQHF. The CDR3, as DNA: TGTGCCAGCAGCTTGGGCGTGGGGGGGAATCAGCCCCAGCATTTT.

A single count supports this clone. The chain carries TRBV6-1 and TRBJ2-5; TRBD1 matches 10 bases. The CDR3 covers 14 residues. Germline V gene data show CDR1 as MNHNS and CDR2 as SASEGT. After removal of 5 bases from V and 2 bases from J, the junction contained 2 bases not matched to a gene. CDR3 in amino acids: CASSRTGGQETQYF. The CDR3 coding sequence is TGTGCCAGCAGTAGGACAGGGGGACAAGAGACCCAGTACTTC.

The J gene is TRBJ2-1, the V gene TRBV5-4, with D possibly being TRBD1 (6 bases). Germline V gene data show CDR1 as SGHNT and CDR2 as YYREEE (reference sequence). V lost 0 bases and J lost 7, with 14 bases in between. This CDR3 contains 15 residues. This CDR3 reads CASSLVFGTGNEQFF. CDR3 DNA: TGTGCCAGCAGCTTGGTTTTCGGTACAGGGAATGAGCAGTTCTTC.

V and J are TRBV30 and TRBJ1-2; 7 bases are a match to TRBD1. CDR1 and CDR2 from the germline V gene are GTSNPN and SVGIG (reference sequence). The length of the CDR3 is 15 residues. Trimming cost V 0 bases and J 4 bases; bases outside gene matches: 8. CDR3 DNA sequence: TGTGCCTGGAGTGTACAAGGGACAGCACTCTATGGCTACACCTTC. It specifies CAWSVQGTALYGYTF.

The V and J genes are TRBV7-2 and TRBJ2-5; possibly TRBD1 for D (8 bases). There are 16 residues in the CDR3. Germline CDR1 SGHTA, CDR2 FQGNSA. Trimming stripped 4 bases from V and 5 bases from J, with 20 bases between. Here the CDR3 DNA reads TGTGCCAGCAGCTCTTACCTGGACAGGGAGGGGGAGACCCAGTACTTC. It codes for CASSSYLDREGETQYF.

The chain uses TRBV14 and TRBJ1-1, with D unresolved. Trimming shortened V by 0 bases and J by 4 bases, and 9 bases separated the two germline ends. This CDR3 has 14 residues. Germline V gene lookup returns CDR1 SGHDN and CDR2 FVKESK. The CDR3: CASSQEFWGTEAFF. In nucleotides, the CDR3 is TGTGCCAGCAGCCAAGAATTTTGGGGCACTGAAGCTTTCTTT.

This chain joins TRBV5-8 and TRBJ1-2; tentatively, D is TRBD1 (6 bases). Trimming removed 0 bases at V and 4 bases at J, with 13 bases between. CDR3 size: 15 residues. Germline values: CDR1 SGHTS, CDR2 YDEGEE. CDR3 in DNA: TGTGCCAGCAGCTTGGCCAACGGGGGGCTCTATGGCTACACCTTC. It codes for CASSLANGGLYGYTF.

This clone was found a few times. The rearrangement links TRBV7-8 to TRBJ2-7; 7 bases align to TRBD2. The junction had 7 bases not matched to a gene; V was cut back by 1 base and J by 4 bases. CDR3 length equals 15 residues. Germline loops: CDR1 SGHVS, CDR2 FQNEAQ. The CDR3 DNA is TGTGCCAGCAGCTTAGAAGGCGGGGGAAAGTACGAGCAGTACTTC. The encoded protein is CASSLEGGGKYEQYF.

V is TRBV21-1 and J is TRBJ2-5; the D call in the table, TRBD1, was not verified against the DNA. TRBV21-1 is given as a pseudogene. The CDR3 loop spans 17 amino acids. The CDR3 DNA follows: TGTGCCAGCAGCACCCGGGACAGGGGGCGCCGGTCAGAGACCCAGTACTTC. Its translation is CASSTRDRGRRSETQYF.

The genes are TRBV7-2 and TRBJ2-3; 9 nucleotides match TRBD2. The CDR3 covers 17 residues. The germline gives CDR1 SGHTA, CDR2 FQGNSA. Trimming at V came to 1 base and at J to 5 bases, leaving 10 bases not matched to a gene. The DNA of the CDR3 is TGTGCCAGCAGCTTAGACCCGCGGGGGGGGTTGATAGATACGCAGTATTTT. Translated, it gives CASSLDPRGGLIDTQYF.

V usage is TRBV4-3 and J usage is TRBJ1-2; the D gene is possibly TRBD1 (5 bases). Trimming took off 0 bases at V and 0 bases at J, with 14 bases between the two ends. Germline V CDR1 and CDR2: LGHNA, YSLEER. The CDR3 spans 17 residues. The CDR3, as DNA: TGCGCCAGCAGCCAAGATTTGGCCCAGGGTTCTAACTATGGCTACACCTTC. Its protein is CASSQDLAQGSNYGYTF.

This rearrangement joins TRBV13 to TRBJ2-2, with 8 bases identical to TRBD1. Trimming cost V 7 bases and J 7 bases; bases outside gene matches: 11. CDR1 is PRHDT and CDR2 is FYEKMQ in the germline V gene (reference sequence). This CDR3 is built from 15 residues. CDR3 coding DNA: TGTGCCAGCAACATAGGACAGGGACCGGTCGGGGAGCTGTTTTTT. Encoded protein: CASNIGQGPVGELFF.